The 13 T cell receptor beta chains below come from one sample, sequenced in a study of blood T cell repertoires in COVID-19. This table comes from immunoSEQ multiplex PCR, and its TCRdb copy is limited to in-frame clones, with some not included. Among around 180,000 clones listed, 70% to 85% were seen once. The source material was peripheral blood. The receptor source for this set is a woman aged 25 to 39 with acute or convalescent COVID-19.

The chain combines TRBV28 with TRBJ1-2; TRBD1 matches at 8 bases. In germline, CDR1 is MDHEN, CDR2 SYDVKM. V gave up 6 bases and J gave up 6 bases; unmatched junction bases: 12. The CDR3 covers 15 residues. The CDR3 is CASRNRTGWRNGYTF. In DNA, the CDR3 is TGTGCCAGCAGAAACAGGACAGGGTGGAGGAATGGCTACACCTTC.

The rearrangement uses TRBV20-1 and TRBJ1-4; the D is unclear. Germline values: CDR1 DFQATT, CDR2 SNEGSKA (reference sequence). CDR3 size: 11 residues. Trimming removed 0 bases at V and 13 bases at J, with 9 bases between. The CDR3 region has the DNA TGCAGTGCTAGAGATCGAGCGGGACTGTTTTTT. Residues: CSARDRAGLFF.

This CDR3 is CASSVDRGSETQYF. In nucleotides, the CDR3 is TGTGCCAGCAGCGTAGATCGGGGATCGGAGACCCAGTACTTC. V is TRBV9 and J is TRBJ2-5; D might be TRBD2 (5 bases). The V gene lost 0 bases and the J gene lost 5 bases, with 11 bases spanning the gap. The CDR3 sequence is 14 residues long. Germline loops: CDR1 SGDLS, CDR2 YYNGEE.

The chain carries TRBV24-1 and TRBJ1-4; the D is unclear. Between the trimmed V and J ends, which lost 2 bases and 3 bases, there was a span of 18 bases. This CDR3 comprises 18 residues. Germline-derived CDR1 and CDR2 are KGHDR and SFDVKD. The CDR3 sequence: CATSDSPLRKSANEKLFF. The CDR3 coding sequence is TGTGCCACCAGTGATTCCCCCCTAAGAAAGAGCGCTAATGAAAAACTGTTTTTT.

In DNA, the CDR3 is TGTGCCAGCAGCTTCCGGGACAGGGTAAACACCATATATTTT. Protein sequence: CASSFRDRVNTIYF. The chain recombines TRBV7-9 with TRBJ1-3, with TRBD1 matching over 9 bases. The CDR3 contains 14 residues. With V trimmed by 3 bases and J by 6 bases, 3 bases remained unmatched. The germline V gene has CDR1 SEHNR and CDR2 FQNEAQ (reference sequence).

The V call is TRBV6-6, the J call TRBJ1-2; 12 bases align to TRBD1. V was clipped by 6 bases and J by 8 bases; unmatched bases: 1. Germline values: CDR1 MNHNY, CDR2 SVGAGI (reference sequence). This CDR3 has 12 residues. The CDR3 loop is CASRGQGAGYTF. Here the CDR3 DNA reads TGTGCCAGCAGGGGACAGGGGGCCGGCTACACCTTC.

The CDR3 nucleotides read TGTGCCAGCAGCTCCGACAGGGGGAGTTACAATGAGCAGTTCTTC. Translated, it gives CASSSDRGSYNEQFF. V gene TRBV7-2 combines with J gene TRBJ2-1; 9 nucleotides match TRBD1. The CDR3 contains 15 residues. V shed 4 bases, J shed 4 bases, and the junction held 5 bases outside the gene matches. Germline V gene sequence: CDR1 SGHTA, CDR2 FQGNSA.

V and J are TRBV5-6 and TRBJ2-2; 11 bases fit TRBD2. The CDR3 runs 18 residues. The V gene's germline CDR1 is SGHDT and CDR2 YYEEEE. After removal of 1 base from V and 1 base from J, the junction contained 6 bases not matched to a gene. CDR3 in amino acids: CASSLLWGLAVNTGELFF. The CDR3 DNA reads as TGTGCCAGCAGCTTGCTGTGGGGACTAGCGGTGAACACCGGGGAGCTGTTTTTT.

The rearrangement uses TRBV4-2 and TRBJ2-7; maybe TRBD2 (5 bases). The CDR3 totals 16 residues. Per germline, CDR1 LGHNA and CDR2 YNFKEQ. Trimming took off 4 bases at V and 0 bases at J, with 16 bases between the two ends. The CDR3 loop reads CASSPDYGINSYEQYF. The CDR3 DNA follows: TGTGCCAGCAGCCCAGATTACGGGATAAACTCCTACGAGCAGTACTTC.

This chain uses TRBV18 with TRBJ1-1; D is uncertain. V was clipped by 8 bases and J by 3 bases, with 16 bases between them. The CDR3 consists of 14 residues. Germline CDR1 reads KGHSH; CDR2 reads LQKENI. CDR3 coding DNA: TGTGCCAGCCGAAGGAAAGACATCCACACTGAAGCTTTCTTT. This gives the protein CASRRKDIHTEAFF.

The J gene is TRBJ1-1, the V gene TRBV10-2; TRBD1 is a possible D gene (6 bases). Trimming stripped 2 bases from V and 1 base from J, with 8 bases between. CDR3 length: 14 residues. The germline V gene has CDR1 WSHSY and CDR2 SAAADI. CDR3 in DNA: TGCGCCAGCAGTGAGATGACAGGGAACACTGAAGCTTTCTTT. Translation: CASSEMTGNTEAFF.

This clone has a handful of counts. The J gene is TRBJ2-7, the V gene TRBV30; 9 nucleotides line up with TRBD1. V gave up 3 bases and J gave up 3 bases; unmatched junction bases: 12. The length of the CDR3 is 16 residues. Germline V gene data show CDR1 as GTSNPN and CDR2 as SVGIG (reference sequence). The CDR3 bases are TGTGCCTGGAGGGAGAACAGGGGGCTACGCCTCTACGAGCAGTACTTC. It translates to CAWRENRGLRLYEQYF.

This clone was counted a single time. CDR3 residues: CASSPTSGGPQETQYF. CDR3 coding DNA: TGCGCCAGCAGCCCGACTAGCGGGGGGCCACAAGAGACCCAGTACTTC. V gene TRBV5-1 combines with J gene TRBJ2-5, with 13 bases matching TRBD2. The germline gives CDR1 SGHRS, CDR2 YFSETQ. The J segment lost 2 bases and the V segment lost 4 bases, leaving 5 bases of the junction unmatched. The CDR3 is 16 residues long.